The TCR beta chain under discussion was sequenced for a study of OX40 agonist ivuxolimab in advanced cancers. Study-wide background: Ivuxolimab is a fully human IgG2 antibody that activates OX40 (CD134).

CDR3 length equals 18 residues. Unmatched junction bases numbered 15, after V lost 7 bases and J lost 2 bases. The germline CDR1 and CDR2 sequences are SEHNR and FQNEAQ (reference sequence). Profiled with immunoSEQ multiplex PCR; TCRdb holds only in-frame clones, not every one. This table has roughly 100,000 clones, about 92% appearing once. Notes on this clone: The antigen remains undetermined.

Study conclusions and caveats: In the 0.1 to 3.0 mg/kg range, CD4+ and CD8+ blood T cells had expanded clonally by week 6.

This chain joins TRBV7-9 and TRBJ2-5; 11 nucleotides match TRBD2. The clonotype comes from an adult with an advanced solid tumor such as melanoma, head and neck, liver or kidney cancer. The sample was CD4+ or CD8+ T cells sorted from blood, taken in a trial of the OX40 agonist ivuxolimab. This chain's CDR3 is CASTEGVAGGPRQETQYF. CDR3 DNA: TGTGCCAGCACCGAAGGGGTAGCGGGAGGGCCGAGGCAAGAGACCCAGTACTTC.